This T cell receptor (beta chain) is drawn from a study of blood T cell repertoires in COVID-19. The CDR3 length is 14 residues. Germline loops: CDR1 SNHLY, CDR2 FYNNEI. V lost 7 bases and J 2 bases, leaving 14 bases between the germline ends. Clones were sequenced by immunoSEQ multiplex PCR, and TCRdb holds only the in-frame ones, with some missing. The table shows under 200,000 clones, with about 90% occurring only once. The specimen was PBMCs or T cells enriched from blood (not recorded which). The chain carries TRBV2 and TRBJ1-1; tentatively, D is TRBD1 (6 bases). This TCR derives from a woman between 50 and 59 years old who had recovered from COVID-19. The DNA of the CDR3 is TGTGCCAGCATCTTACAGGGTATCAACACTGAAGCTTTCTTT. Translated: CASILQGINTEAFF.